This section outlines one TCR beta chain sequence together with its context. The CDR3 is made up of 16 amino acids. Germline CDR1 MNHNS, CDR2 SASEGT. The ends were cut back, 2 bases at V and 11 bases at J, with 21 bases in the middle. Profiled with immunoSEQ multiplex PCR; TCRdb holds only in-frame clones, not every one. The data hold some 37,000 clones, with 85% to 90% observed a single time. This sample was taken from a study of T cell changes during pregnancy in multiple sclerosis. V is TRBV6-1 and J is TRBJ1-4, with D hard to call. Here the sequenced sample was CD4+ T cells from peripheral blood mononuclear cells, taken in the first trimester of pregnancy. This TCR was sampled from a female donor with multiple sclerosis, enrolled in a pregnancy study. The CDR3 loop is CASSERVLTVREKLFF. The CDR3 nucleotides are TGTGCCAGCAGTGAACGGGTTTTGACGGTCCGGGAGAAACTGTTTTTT.